This T cell receptor (beta chain) is drawn from a study of blood T cell repertoires in COVID-19 (TCRdb year 2020). Broadly, across the study: The collaborator samples originated in the United States, Italy and Spain and spanned the acute and convalescent phases of COVID-19. The material from the prospective study consisted of cDNA or gDNA derived from T cells, B-cell-depleted T cells, or PBMCs. Where available, HLA class I and class II types were obtained from metadata supplied by the sample provider rather than from assay-based typing. The samples were drawn from two sources: the first 160 participants of the ongoing ImmuneRACE study, and over 1,000 subjects contributed by 6 global collaborators. The sample metadata nearly always contained a de-identified subject ID, COVID-19 status, age in years and sex. The repertoires were released in a freely available public database meant as a resource for research on the immune response to SARS-CoV-2. Subjects who had been exposed to COVID-19, were actively infected with it, or had recovered from it provided the deeply sampled blood TCRbeta repertoires that made up the dataset. Broad study findings and their caveats: The quantity of clinical and demographic metadata differed by source and by participant and was supplied without curation.

Whole blood was collected in K2EDTA tubes by collaborating institutions according to the institutions' own protocols. For TCRbeta analysis, collaborator samples were shipped as frozen whole blood, as isolated PBMCs, or as DNA extracted from either sample type. TCRbeta CDR3 regions were amplified from genomic DNA using the immunoSEQ Assay, a bias-controlled multiplex PCR. The source study handled its data this way. Nucleated cell counts per sample were estimated from amplification of reference gene primers within the assay. Sequence reads were collapsed and filtered to measure the absolute abundance of every unique TCRbeta CDR3 rearrangement. For each sample, productive Simpson clonality was calculated as the square root of Simpson's diversity index across productive rearrangements. Drawn from immuneACCESS, this table holds only the in-frame rearrangements with V and J called that TCRdb kept. Clones are partly lost; checked studies trace under half to an unresolved V gene and leave the rest unexplained. The V and J calls and clone size are taken from that table; D and trimming were inferred from the DNA. The sample records 250,000 or so clones, roughly 86% of which are singletons. The biggest ten clones account for around 8.8% of the sample.

Points on this clone: The antigen this receptor binds is unknown. Per-base qualities were not stored, and no clone one base away is much larger.

Counted from cysteine to phenylalanine, this CDR3 has 16 amino acids. Only the CDR3 region is kept as DNA, spanning 48 bases read in frame from base 1. From the germline V gene, CDR1 is SGDLS and CDR2 is YYNGEE. V is pruned by 4 bases and J by 6 bases, leaving 10 bases of the junction without a gene match. The receptor was isolated from a man between 40 and 49 years old with active or convalescent COVID-19. Recombination connected TRBV9 to TRBJ1-6; a stretch of 7 junction bases matches TRBD1. Sequenced input: peripheral blood. At the DNA level, the sequence is TGTGCCAGCAGCCCCCGAATGACAGGGACTAATTCACCCCTCCACTTT. Its translation reads: CASSPRMTGTNSPLHF.